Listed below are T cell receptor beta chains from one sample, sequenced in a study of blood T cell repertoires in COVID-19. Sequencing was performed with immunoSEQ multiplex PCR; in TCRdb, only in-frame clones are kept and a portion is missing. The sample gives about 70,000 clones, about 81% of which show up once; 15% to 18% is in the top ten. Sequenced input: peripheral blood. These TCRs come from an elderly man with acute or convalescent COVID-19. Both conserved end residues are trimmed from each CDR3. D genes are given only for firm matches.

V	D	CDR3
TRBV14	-	ASSLQGEGSEQY
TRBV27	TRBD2	ASSLRGPSGRARNEQF
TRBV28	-	ASSTDYGYT
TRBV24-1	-	ATSDLRSAWNEQF
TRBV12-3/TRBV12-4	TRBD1	ASSLTDRGEAF
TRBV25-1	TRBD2	ASSDERLAGAGEQY
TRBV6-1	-	ASSESGAATNEKLF
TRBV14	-	ASSRSVMSEQF
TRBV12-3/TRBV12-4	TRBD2	ASTAGGTDTQY
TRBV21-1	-	ASRKSQGWRESSYEQY
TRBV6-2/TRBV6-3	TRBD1	ASSYSFGQGDNEQY
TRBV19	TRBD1	ASRQGQANSPLH
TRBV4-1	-	ASSQDREYEQY
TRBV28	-	ATDSLSSPQH
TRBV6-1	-	ASSGLNRPGQETQY
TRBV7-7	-	ASSLGAQETQY
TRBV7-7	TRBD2	ASSLGLAGRTETQY
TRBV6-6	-	ASSLGPYQPQH
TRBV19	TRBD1	ASSMGQANTGELF
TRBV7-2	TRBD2	ASSLESREADTQY
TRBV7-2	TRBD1	ASSQRDSRNGYT
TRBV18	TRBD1	ASSPQGAANSPLH
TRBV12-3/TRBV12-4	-	ASSLLDEQY
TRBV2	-	ASSDSGELF
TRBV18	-	ASSPQTDNTEAF
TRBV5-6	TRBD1	ASRYRGTRGDTQY
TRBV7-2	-	ASSSQASAEQF
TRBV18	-	ASSSAGDTEAF
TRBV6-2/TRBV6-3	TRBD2	ASSYGGRGLTGELF
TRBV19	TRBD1	ASSPNRGRTQY
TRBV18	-	ASSPPAGTGDQY
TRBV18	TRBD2	ASSPPKATSFRATDTQY
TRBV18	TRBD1	ASSPPQGQVRNTEAF
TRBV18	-	ASSPDRRAEAF
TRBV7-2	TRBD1	ASSLQGDSGNTIY
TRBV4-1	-	ASSQLPMVWAQQY
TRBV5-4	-	ASSRILYRQEQF
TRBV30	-	AWEAEANIEAF
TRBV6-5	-	ASRTAYLAYEQY
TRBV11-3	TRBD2	ASSLGTSGGAGTDTQY
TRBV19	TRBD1	ASSVRKGQGNTGELF
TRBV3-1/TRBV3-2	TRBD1	ASSPRTGANYGYT
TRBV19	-	ASSIADSGIQETQY
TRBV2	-	ASTRTNSFYEQY
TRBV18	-	ASSGGGRFGNQPQH
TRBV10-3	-	AISGGSAGHNEQF
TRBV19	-	ASSGFRDNPRQY
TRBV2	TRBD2	ASSGRGLAGGYNEQF
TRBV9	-	ASSPSIYSYNEQF
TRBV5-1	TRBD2	ASSLVDSGRRHNEQF
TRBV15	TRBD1	ATSRYGQGRNEQY
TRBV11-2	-	ASSQIYEQY
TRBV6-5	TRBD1	ASTQRMTGFSLH
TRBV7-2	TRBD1	ASSLGGQGVHQETQY